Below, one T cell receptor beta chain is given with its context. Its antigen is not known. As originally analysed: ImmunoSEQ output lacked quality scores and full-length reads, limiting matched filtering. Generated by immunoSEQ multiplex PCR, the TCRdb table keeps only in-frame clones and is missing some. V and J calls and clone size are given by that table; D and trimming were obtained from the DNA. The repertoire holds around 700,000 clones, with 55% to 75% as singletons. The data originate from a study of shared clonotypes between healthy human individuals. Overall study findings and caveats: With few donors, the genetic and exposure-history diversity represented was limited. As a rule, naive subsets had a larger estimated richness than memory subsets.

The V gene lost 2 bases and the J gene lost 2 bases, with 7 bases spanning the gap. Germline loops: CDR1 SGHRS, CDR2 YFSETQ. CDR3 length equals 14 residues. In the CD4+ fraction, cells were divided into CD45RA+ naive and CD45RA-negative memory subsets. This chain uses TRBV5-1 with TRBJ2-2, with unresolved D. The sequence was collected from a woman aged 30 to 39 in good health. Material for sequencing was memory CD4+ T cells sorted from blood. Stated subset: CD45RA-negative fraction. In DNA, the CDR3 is TGCGCCAGCAGCTTCAGTATAAACACCGGGGAGCTGTTTTTT. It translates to CASSFSINTGELFF.